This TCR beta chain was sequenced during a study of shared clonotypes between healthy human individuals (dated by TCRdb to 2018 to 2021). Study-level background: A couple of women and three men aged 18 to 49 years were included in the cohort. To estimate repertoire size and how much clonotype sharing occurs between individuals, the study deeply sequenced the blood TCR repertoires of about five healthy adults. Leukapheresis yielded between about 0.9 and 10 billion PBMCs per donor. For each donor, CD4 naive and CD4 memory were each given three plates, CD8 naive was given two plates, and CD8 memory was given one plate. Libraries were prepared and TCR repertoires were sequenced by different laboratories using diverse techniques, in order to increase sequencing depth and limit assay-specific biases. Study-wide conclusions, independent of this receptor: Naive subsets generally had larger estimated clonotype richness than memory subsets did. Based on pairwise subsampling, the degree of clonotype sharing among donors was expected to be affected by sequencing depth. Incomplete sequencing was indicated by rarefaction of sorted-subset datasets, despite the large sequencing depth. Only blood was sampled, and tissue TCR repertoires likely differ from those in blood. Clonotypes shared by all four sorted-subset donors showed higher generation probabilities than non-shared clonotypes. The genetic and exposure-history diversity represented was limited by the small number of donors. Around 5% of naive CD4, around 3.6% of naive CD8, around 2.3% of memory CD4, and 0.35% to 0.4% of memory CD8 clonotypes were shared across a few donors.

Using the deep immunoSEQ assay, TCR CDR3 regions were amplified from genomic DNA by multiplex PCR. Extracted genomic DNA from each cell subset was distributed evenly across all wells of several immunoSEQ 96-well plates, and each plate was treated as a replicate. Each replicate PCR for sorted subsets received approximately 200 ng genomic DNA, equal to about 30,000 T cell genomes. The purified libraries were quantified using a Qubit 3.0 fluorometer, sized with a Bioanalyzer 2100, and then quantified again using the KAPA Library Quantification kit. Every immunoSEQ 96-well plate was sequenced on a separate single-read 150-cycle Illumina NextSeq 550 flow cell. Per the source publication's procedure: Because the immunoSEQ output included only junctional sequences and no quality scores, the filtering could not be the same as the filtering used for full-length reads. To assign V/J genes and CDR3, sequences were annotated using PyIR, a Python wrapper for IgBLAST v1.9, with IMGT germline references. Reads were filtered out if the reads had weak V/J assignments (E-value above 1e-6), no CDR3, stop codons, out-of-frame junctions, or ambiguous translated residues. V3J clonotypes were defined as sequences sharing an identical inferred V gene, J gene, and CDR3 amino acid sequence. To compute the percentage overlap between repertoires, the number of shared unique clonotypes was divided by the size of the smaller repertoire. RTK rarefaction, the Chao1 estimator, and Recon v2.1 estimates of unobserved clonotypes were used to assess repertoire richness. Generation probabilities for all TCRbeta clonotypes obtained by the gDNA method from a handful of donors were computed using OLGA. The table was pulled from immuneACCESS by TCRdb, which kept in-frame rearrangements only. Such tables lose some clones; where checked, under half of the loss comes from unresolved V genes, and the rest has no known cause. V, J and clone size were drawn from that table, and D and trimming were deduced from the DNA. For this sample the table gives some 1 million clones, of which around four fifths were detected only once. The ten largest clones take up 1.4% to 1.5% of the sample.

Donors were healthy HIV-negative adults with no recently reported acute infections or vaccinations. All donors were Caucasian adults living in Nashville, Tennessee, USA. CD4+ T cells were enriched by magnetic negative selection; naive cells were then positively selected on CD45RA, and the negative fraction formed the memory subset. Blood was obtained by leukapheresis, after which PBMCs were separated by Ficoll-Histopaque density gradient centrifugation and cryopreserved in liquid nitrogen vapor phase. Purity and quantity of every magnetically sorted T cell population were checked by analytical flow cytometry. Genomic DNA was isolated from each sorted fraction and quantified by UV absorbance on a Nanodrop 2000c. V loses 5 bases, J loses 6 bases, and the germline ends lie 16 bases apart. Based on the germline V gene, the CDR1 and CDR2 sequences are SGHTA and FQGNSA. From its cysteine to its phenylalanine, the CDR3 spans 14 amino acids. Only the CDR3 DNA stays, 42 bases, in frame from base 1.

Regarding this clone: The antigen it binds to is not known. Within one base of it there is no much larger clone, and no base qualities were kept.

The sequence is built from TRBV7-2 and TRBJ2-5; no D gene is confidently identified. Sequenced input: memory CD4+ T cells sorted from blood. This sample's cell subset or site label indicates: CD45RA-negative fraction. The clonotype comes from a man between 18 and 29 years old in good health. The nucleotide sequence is TGTGCCAGCAGCGGTGATGTCAACTACAAGACCCAGTACTTC. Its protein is CASSGDVNYKTQYF. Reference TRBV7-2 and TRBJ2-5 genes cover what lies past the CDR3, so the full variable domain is GAGVSQSPSNKVTEKGKDVELRCDPISGHTALYWYRQSLGQGLEFLIYFQGNSAPDKSGLPSDRFSAERTGGSVSTLTIQRTQQEDSAVYLCASSGDVNYKTQYFGPGTRLLVL.